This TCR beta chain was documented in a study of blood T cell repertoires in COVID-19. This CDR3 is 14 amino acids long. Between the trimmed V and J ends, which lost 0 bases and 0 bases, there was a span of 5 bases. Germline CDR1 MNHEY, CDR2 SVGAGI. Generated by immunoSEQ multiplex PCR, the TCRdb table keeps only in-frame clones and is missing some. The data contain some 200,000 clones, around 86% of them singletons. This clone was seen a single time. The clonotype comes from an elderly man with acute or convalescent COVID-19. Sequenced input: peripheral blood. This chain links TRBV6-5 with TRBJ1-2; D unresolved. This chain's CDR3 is CASSYSATNYGYTF. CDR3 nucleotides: TGTGCCAGCAGTTACTCAGCTACTAACTATGGCTACACCTTC.